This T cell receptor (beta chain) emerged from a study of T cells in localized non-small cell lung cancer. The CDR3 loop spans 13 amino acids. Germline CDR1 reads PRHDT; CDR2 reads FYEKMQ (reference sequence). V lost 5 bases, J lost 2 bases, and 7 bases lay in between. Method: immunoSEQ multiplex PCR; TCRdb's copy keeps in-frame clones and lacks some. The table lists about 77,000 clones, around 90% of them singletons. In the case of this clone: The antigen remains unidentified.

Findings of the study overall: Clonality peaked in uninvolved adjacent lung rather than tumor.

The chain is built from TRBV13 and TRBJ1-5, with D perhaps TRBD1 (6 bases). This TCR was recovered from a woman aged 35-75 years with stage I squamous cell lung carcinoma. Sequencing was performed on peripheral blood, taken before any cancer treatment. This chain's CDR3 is CASSRQGNQPQHF. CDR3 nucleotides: TGTGCCAGCAGCCGACAGGGCAATCAGCCCCAGCATTTT.